The 17 T cell receptor beta chains below were found in one sample sequenced in a study of metastatic and nonmetastatic thyroid tumors. The entire patient cohort was treatment-naive prior to thyroid surgery. TCRdb reanalyzed the PCR reads via MiXCR. The sample has approximately 4,300 clones; approximately 35% are singletons. The specimen sequenced was adjacent normal tissue. These receptors were taken from a male donor with papillary thyroid cancer or a benign thyroid nodule (not recorded which). Some clones in this sample may be carry-over from other donors' samples.

This clone is large. The rearrangement joins TRBV20-1 to TRBJ2-1; perhaps TRBD2 as D (6 bases). V lost 6 bases and J lost 0, with 12 bases in between. The CDR3 has 14 amino acids. In germline, CDR1 is DFQATT, CDR2 SNEGSKA (reference sequence). The CDR3 protein is CSARDFNSYNEQFF. Written as DNA, the CDR3 is TGCAGTGCACGGGACTTCAACTCCTACAATGAGCAGTTCTTC.

This clone has a handful of counts. The V and J genes are TRBV2 and TRBJ2-3; D unresolved. CDR1 and CDR2 from the germline V gene are SNHLY and FYNNEI. The length of the CDR3 is 14 residues. Trimming left V 7 bases short and J 3 bases short, with 14 bases between. The CDR3 reads CASMVPSRTDTQYF. The CDR3 bases are TGTGCCAGCATGGTCCCTAGTAGGACAGATACGCAGTATTTT.

This clone is medium-sized. The chain employs TRBV15 and TRBJ1-5; TRBD1 might be the D (5 bases). V lost 1 base and J lost 1, with 11 bases in between. CDR1 is LNHNV and CDR2 is YYDKDF in the germline V gene (reference sequence). There are 16 residues in the CDR3. Here the CDR3 DNA reads TGTGCCACCAGCAGAGTTTCAGGGTTGAGCAATCAGCCCCAGCATTTT. Translating gives CATSRVSGLSNQPQHF. The whole variable domain, filled in from reference TRBV15 and TRBJ1-5, reads DAMVIQNPRYQVTQFGKPVTLSCSQTLNHNVMYWYQQKSSQAPKLLFHYYDKDFNNEADTPDNFQSRRPNTSFCFLDIRSPGLGDTAMYLCATSRVSGLSNQPQHFGDGTRLSIL.

In its sample, this clone was seen a few times. The chain couples TRBV10-2 to TRBJ1-6; D remains unclear. V dropped 5 bases and J dropped 0 bases, with 14 bases sitting between them. Germline values: CDR1 WSHSY, CDR2 SAAADI. There are 17 residues in the CDR3. In nucleotides, the CDR3 is TGCGCCAGCAGTCAAATTTACCGGGACTCCTATAATTCACCCCTCCACTTT. This gives the protein CASSQIYRDSYNSPLHF.

This clone turned up a few times. This chain uses TRBV28 with TRBJ2-7, with D perhaps TRBD1 (5 bases). This CDR3 contains 14 residues. Trimming pared 1 base from V and 4 bases from J, leaving 11 bases between. Germline loops: CDR1 MDHEN, CDR2 SYDVKM. The CDR3 here is CASSLYQGPYEQYF. The CDR3 DNA follows: TGTGCCAGCAGTTTATATCAGGGCCCGTACGAGCAGTACTTC.

As concerns this clone: The junction and the germline gene differ at one end; a read error may be behind it. The chain is built from TRBV2 and TRBJ1-4; perhaps TRBD1 as D (5 bases). The CDR3 is 8 residues long. Germline V gene sequence: CDR1 SNHLY, CDR2 FYNNEI. CDR3 amino acids: CASSGGSF. DNA of the CDR3: TGTGCCAGCAGTGGGGGGTCCTTT.

The genes are TRBV12-3 or TRBV12-4 and TRBJ2-5; the D gene could be TRBD1 or TRBD2 (6 bases each). The CDR3 spans 16 residues. V was shortened by 5 bases and J by 5 bases, with 21 bases between the two germline ends. This CDR3 is CASSLGQLLEGETQYF. The DNA for the CDR3 is TGTGCCAGCAGTCTGGGACAACTGCTGGAGGGGGAGACCCAGTACTTC.

Only one count was recorded for this clone. The V call is TRBV30, the J call TRBJ1-5, with D hard to call. V lost 2 bases to trimming and J lost 9 bases, with 8 bases between them. This CDR3 spans 11 amino acids. The germline CDR1 and CDR2 sequences are GTSNPN and SVGIG (reference sequence). CDR3 in amino acids: CAWSYSGPQHF. The CDR3 bases are TGTGCCTGGAGTTACTCTGGGCCCCAGCATTTT. The complete variable domain, with remaining parts taken from reference TRBV30 and TRBJ1-5, reads SQTIHQWPATLVQPVGSPLSLECTVEGTSNPNLYWYRQAAGRGLQLLFYSVGIGQISSEVPQNLSASRPQDRQFILSSKKLLLSDSGFYLCAWSYSGPQHFGDGTRLSIL.

The chain combines TRBV2 with TRBJ2-5; no reliable D call. Trimming removed 3 bases from V and 3 bases from J, with 11 bases in between. Germline-derived CDR1 and CDR2 are SNHLY and FYNNEI. This CDR3 has 14 amino acids. DNA of the CDR3: TGTGCCAGCAGTGATACCAGGTTAAAAGAGACCCAGTACTTC. This gives the protein CASSDTRLKETQYF. The full variable domain, with the rest looked up from reference TRBV2 and TRBJ2-5, is EPEVTQTPSHQVTQMGQEVILRCVPISNHLYFYWYRQILGQKVEFLVSFYNNEISEKSEIFDDQFSVERPDGSNFTLKIRSTKLEDSAMYFCASSDTRLKETQYFGPGTRLLVL.

This clone was found a few times. The V and J genes are TRBV6-1 and TRBJ2-2; D tentatively fits TRBD1 or TRBD2 (5 bases each). Germline CDR1 reads MNHNS; CDR2 reads SASEGT. V was shortened by 6 bases and J by 1 base, with 15 bases between the two germline ends. The CDR3 is 16 amino acids. Here the CDR3 reads CASSRQRGWNTGELFF. CDR3 DNA: TGTGCCAGCAGCCGACAGAGGGGTTGGAACACCGGGGAGCTGTTTTTT.

In its sample, this clone was seen once. The conserved phenylalanine or tryptophan is not found at the CDR3 terminus, so this likely reflects a read error. This chain uses TRBV7-8 with TRBJ2-1; 7 nucleotides align to TRBD2. CDR1 is SGHVS, CDR2 FQNEAQ, per germline. This CDR3 is built from 15 residues. Written as DNA, the CDR3 is TGCGCCAGCAGCTTAGGTGCGGGAGTTGGCAATGAGCAGTTCTCC. Translated, it gives CASSLGAGVGNEQFS.

J is TRBJ2-7 and V is TRBV15; D is possibly TRBD2 (5 bases). V lost 3 bases and J 7 bases, leaving 19 bases between the germline ends. The CDR3 is made up of 15 amino acids. In germline, CDR1 is LNHNV, CDR2 YYDKDF (reference sequence). The DNA of the CDR3 is TGTGCCACCAGCAGCGGGAACACGGACTCTGGGGAGCAGTACTTC. It specifies CATSSGNTDSGEQYF.

V and J are TRBV4-1 and TRBJ1-2; 8 positions match TRBD1. CDR1 is MGHRA and CDR2 is YSYEKL in the germline V gene. J lost 4 bases, V lost 0 bases, and 7 bases had no gene match. This CDR3 is built from 16 residues. The CDR3 sequence: CASSQDWQGAPYGYTF. The CDR3 coding sequence is TGCGCCAGCAGCCAAGATTGGCAGGGGGCACCCTATGGCTACACCTTC.

This chain connects TRBV11-1 to TRBJ2-2, with 11 nucleotides matching TRBD2. The V gene's germline CDR1 is SGHAT and CDR2 FQDESV (reference sequence). The CDR3 has 16 amino acids. The V gene end was trimmed by 5 bases and the J gene end by 7 bases; junction bases not matched to a gene: 9. The CDR3 bases are TGTGCCAGCAGCCCAACTAGCGGGAGTCGAGGCGGGGAGCTGTTTTTT. It codes for CASSPTSGSRGGELFF.

The chain uses TRBV3-1 and TRBJ1-5, with D possibly being TRBD1 (5 bases). Trimming cost V 0 bases and J 6 bases, with 15 bases left between them. Germline CDR1 LGHDT, CDR2 YNNKEL (reference sequence). This CDR3 spans 16 amino acids. CDR3 region: CASSQDGGTGVQPQHF. The CDR3 bases are TGTGCCAGCAGCCAAGATGGAGGAACGGGGGTTCAGCCCCAGCATTTT.

Only a few counts were recorded for this clone. The rearrangement joins TRBV12-3 or TRBV12-4 to TRBJ2-6; weak D call: TRBD2 (5 bases). This CDR3 has 15 amino acids. Trimming stripped 3 bases from V and 0 bases from J, with 6 bases between. The CDR3 DNA reads as TGTGCCAGCAGTTTTGGAGGCTCTGGGGCCAACGTCCTGACTTTC. Protein product: CASSFGGSGANVLTF.

This clone is large. The rearrangement uses TRBV12-3 or TRBV12-4 and TRBJ2-7; D tentatively reads TRBD1 or TRBD2 (5 bases each). Trimming shortened V by 6 bases and J by 3 bases, and 9 bases separated the two germline ends. The CDR3 length is 12 residues. Here the CDR3 reads CASRGDFYEQYF. CDR3 DNA sequence: TGTGCCAGCAGGGGGGATTTCTACGAGCAGTACTTC.